Shown below are 26 T cell receptor beta chains from a single sample sequenced in a study of CD8+ T cells in alopecia areata. Extraction of RNA preceded its reverse transcription into cDNA, which served as the sequencing template. TCRdb's copy holds only in-frame clones and misses some; the assay was immunoSEQ multiplex PCR. In the table there are roughly 180,000 clones, 45% to 65% of which are singletons. The treatment: oral pan-JAK inhibitor, 5-10 mg twice daily. The sample here was CD4+ T cells sorted from blood, taken at week 4, from a patient treated with tofacitinib. These receptors were taken from a human donor with alopecia areata.

The J gene is TRBJ2-3, the V gene TRBV2; a weak D match, TRBD2 (5 bases). Germline CDR1 and CDR2: SNHLY and FYNNEI. The CDR3 runs 14 residues. Trimming left V 6 bases short and J 0 bases short, with 10 bases between. In DNA, the CDR3 is TGTGCCAGCAGGACGGGGAGAAGCACAGATACGCAGTATTTT. Protein product: CASRTGRSTDTQYF.

As concerns this clone: Additional DNA sequences in this sample encode the identical CDR3. The V and J genes are TRBV30 and TRBJ1-1; possibly TRBD1 for D (5 bases). Trimming removed 2 bases at V and 5 bases at J, with 6 bases between. In germline, CDR1 is GTSNPN, CDR2 SVGIG (reference sequence). The CDR3 totals 11 residues. The CDR3 coding sequence is TGTGCCTGGAGTCGGGGGACTGAAGCTTTCTTT. This encodes CAWSRGTEAFF.

The CDR3 coding sequence is TGTGCCAGCAGCCCCACAGGGGGCTCCTATAATTCACCCCTCCACTTT. It yields the protein CASSPTGGSYNSPLHF. V usage is TRBV5-4 and J usage is TRBJ1-6; 8 bases are a match to TRBD1. CDR3 size: 16 residues. Germline CDR1 is SGHNT and CDR2 is YYREEE (reference sequence). Germline trimming cut 4 bases from V and 0 bases from J; bases unmatched to any gene: 3. The full variable domain, with the rest looked up from reference TRBV5-4 and TRBJ1-6, is ETGVTQSPTHLIKTRGQQVTLRCSSQSGHNTVSWYQQALGQGPQFIFQYYREEENGRGNFPPRFSGLQFPNYSSELNVNALELDDSALYLCASSPTGGSYNSPLHFGNGTRLTVT.

V gene TRBV5-1 combines with J gene TRBJ2-5, with D possibly matching TRBD2 (5 bases). Trimming shortened V by 3 bases and J by 4 bases, and 13 bases separated the two germline ends. CDR3 length: 14 amino acids. Germline V gives CDR1 SGHRS, CDR2 YFSETQ. The CDR3 DNA sequence: TGCGCCAGCAGCTCGGGCCGGGAAAGAGAGACCCAGTACTTC. Encoded protein: CASSSGRERETQYF. Complete variable domain (other parts from reference TRBV5-1 and TRBJ2-5): KAGVTQTPRYLIKTRGQQVTLSCSPISGHRSVSWYQQTPGQGLQFLFEYFSETQRNKGNFPGRFSGRQFSNSRSEMNVSTLELGDSALYLCASSSGRERETQYFGPGTRLLVL.

This clone was counted a single time. J is TRBJ2-5 and V is TRBV20-1, with D unresolved. Germline values: CDR1 DFQATT, CDR2 SNEGSKA (reference sequence). The CDR3 contains 11 residues. V was shortened by 1 base and J by 5 bases, with 5 bases between the two germline ends. The CDR3 sequence: CSARGWETQYF. DNA for the CDR3: TGCAGTGCTAGAGGGTGGGAGACCCAGTACTTC.

Remarks on this clone: This sample includes further DNA sequences coding for the same CDR3. The chain employs TRBV30 and TRBJ1-2; D not resolved. Trimming removed 0 bases from V and 4 bases from J, with 3 bases in between. Germline CDR1 reads GTSNPN; CDR2 reads SVGIG (reference sequence). The CDR3 spans 11 residues. The CDR3 here is CAWSVGYGYTF. The CDR3 DNA follows: TGTGCCTGGAGTGTCGGCTATGGCTACACCTTC. Full variable domain (remainder filled in from reference TRBV30 and TRBJ1-2): SQTIHQWPATLVQPVGSPLSLECTVEGTSNPNLYWYRQAAGRGLQLLFYSVGIGQISSEVPQNLSASRPQDRQFILSSKKLLLSDSGFYLCAWSVGYGYTFGSGTRLTVV.

The count of this clone is one. The rearrangement joins TRBV30 to TRBJ2-1; D uncertain. Germline V lookup: CDR1 GTSNPN, CDR2 SVGIG (reference sequence). V lost 3 bases and J 0 bases, leaving 6 bases between the germline ends. CDR3 length: 13 amino acids. The CDR3 region is CAWSASSYNEQFF. The DNA of the CDR3 is TGTGCCTGGAGCGCCAGCTCCTACAATGAGCAGTTCTTC.

The genes are TRBV30 and TRBJ1-2; D is unclear. Between the trimmed V and J ends, which lost 5 bases and 5 bases, there was a span of 21 bases. CDR1 is GTSNPN and CDR2 is SVGIG in the germline V gene (reference sequence). The CDR3 has 15 residues. The CDR3, as DNA: TGTGCCTGGGGAGGGTATTTGGCGAAAGGATATGGCTACACCTTC. Translation gives CAWGGYLAKGYGYTF.

As regards this clone: At one end the junction does not follow the germline gene, possibly because of a read error. The chain employs TRBV5-6 and TRBJ2-2, with D possibly matching TRBD2 (6 bases). CDR1 and CDR2 (germline): SGHDT, YYEEEE. The CDR3 sequence is 16 residues long. In nucleotides, the CDR3 is TGTGCCAGCAGTTTGGGGGGTCGATCGGACACCGGGGAGCTGTTTTTT. Its protein product is CASSLGGRSDTGELFF.

This clone was found once. The CDR3 loop reads CSVVGPRASYEQYF. In DNA, the CDR3 is TGCAGCGTCGTTGGGCCGCGAGCCTCCTACGAGCAGTACTTC. The chain carries TRBV29-1 and TRBJ2-7; no reliable D call. Trimming cost V 6 bases and J 0 bases, with 15 bases left between them. The germline V gene encodes CDR1 SQVTM and CDR2 ANQGSEA. The CDR3 is 14 residues long.

In its sample, this clone was seen once. Within the sample, other DNA sequences also encode this same CDR3. V usage is TRBV14 and J usage is TRBJ2-3; no firm D call. The CDR3 sequence is 12 residues long. Trimming pared 1 base from V and 5 bases from J, leaving 4 bases between. The germline V gene has CDR1 SGHDN and CDR2 FVKESK. The CDR3, as DNA: TGTGCCAGCAGCCAAGCGAGAGATACGCAGTATTTT. Protein sequence: CASSQARDTQYF.

V is TRBV7-9 and J is TRBJ1-1; D possibly corresponds to TRBD1 (5 bases). Germline CDR1 and CDR2: SEHNR and FQNEAQ (reference sequence). The CDR3 runs 13 residues. V dropped 6 bases and J dropped 1 base, with 9 bases sitting between them. DNA of the CDR3: TGTGCCAGCAGGTCAGGGTCGAACACTGAAGCTTTCTTT. Translated: CASRSGSNTEAFF.

This chain links TRBV15 with TRBJ2-2; TRBD2 matches at 8 bases. Per the germline V gene, CDR1 is LNHNV and CDR2 is YYDKDF (reference sequence). V lost 0 bases and J lost 2; bases outside the gene matches: 2. CDR3 length equals 16 residues. CDR3 bases: TGTGCCACCAGCAGAGAAGCGGGGGCTAACACCGGGGAGCTGTTTTTT. Translating gives CATSREAGANTGELFF.

This chain links TRBV6-6 with TRBJ1-2; D not certain. Germline lookup yields CDR1 MNHNY and CDR2 SVGAGI (reference sequence). V shed 5 bases and J shed 8 bases, with 9 bases lying between them. The CDR3 contains 11 residues. The CDR3 is CASSQRGGYTF. The CDR3 nucleotides read TGTGCCAGCAGTCAGAGAGGAGGCTACACCTTC.

This clone was detected a few times. The genes are TRBV2 and TRBJ2-5, with 7 bases lining up with TRBD1. V lost 6 bases and J lost 2; bases outside the gene matches: 3. Germline V gene sequence: CDR1 SNHLY, CDR2 FYNNEI. The CDR3 sequence is 13 residues long. The CDR3 reads CASSRGIQETQYF. The CDR3 DNA reads as TGTGCCAGCAGCAGGGGGATACAAGAGACCCAGTACTTC. Based on the CDR3 plus reference TRBV2 and TRBJ2-5, the full variable domain is EPEVTQTPSHQVTQMGQEVILRCVPISNHLYFYWYRQILGQKVEFLVSFYNNEISEKSEIFDDQFSVERPDGSNFTLKIRSTKLEDSAMYFCASSRGIQETQYFGPGTRLLVL.

The chain recombines TRBV30 with TRBJ2-7; TRBD2 is a possible D gene (5 bases). Trimming stripped 0 bases from V and 2 bases from J, with 14 bases between. The CDR3 has 15 residues. CDR1 and CDR2 from the germline V gene are GTSNPN and SVGIG (reference sequence). The CDR3 protein is CAWSVTGIPPYEQYF. The CDR3 DNA sequence: TGTGCCTGGAGTGTAACCGGGATACCACCCTACGAGCAGTACTTC.

This clone was counted only a few times. The chain combines TRBV29-1 with TRBJ2-5; 7 nucleotides line up with TRBD1. This CDR3 is built from 17 residues. Trimming took 6 bases from V and 1 from J; bases not matched to a gene: 17. The germline gives CDR1 SQVTM, CDR2 ANQGSEA. The CDR3 nucleotides are TGCAGCGTCTCTCCAATCCGAATCGGGACAGTCCAAGAGACCCAGTACTTC. This encodes CSVSPIRIGTVQETQYF.

The chain has TRBV25-1 and TRBJ2-5; tentative D call: TRBD1 (6 bases). Germline values: CDR1 MGHDK, CDR2 SYGVNS. V was pared by 5 bases and J by 2 bases, with 15 bases between. The CDR3 runs to 15 residues. The CDR3 DNA sequence: TGTGCCAGCAGTAATCCGCAGGGGCCTCAAGAGACCCAGTACTTC. The encoded protein is CASSNPQGPQETQYF.

V usage is TRBV30 and J usage is TRBJ1-2, with a possible D match to TRBD1 (6 bases). The germline V gene encodes CDR1 GTSNPN and CDR2 SVGIG (reference sequence). This CDR3 is 16 amino acids long. The germline V and J ends were trimmed by 2 bases and 8 bases, with 24 bases remaining between them. The CDR3 bases are TGTGCCTGGAGTTTTGTTTTTTGGGGGCGGACGTGGGGCTACACCTTC. It encodes CAWSFVFWGRTWGYTF.

This rearrangement joins TRBV7-9 to TRBJ2-6; D is uncertain. CDR1 is SEHNR and CDR2 is FQNEAQ in the germline V gene (reference sequence). Trimming removed 1 base from V and 0 bases from J, with 4 bases in between. The CDR3 contains 15 residues. The CDR3 DNA sequence: TGTGCCAGCAGCTTAGATTCCTCTGGGGCCAACGTCCTGACTTTC. As protein: CASSLDSSGANVLTF.

In this sample, this clone turned up a few times. The gene calls are TRBV29-1 and TRBJ1-2; no firm D call. Germline-derived CDR1 and CDR2 are SQVTM and ANQGSEA. The CDR3 runs to 14 residues. Between the trimmed V and J ends, which lost 5 bases and 0 bases, there was a span of 13 bases. In DNA, the CDR3 is TGCAGCGTTAGCCAGGCATACCCTAACTATGGCTACACCTTC. It translates to CSVSQAYPNYGYTF. The full variable domain, completed using reference TRBV29-1 and TRBJ1-2, is SAVISQKPSRDICQRGTSLTIQCQVDSQVTMMFWYRQQPGQSLTLIATANQGSEATYESGFVIDKFPISRPNLTFSTLTVSNMSPEDSSIYLCSVSQAYPNYGYTFGSGTRLTVV.

V and J are TRBV18 and TRBJ1-6; no clear D. CDR3 length equals 14 residues. V was trimmed by 2 bases and J by 9 bases, leaving 11 bases between them. Germline CDR1 and CDR2: KGHSH and LQKENI. CDR3 residues: CASSPSAVRSPLHF. CDR3 DNA: TGTGCCAGCTCACCATCGGCAGTTCGTTCACCCCTCCACTTT.

The genes are TRBV29-1 and TRBJ2-3, with 7 bases that match TRBD1. This CDR3 is built from 14 residues. CDR1 is SQVTM and CDR2 is ANQGSEA in the germline V gene. The V gene end was trimmed by 0 bases and the J gene end by 4 bases; junction bases not matched to a gene: 4. In DNA, the CDR3 is TGCAGCGTTGAAGATCTGGGACAGTCAGATACGCAGTATTTT. This codes for CSVEDLGQSDTQYF.

This clone showed up just once. The same CDR3 arises from other DNA sequences in this sample as well. The V gene is TRBV30, the J gene TRBJ2-7; 8 bases are shared with TRBD2. Germline assignment: CDR1 GTSNPN and CDR2 SVGIG (reference sequence). This CDR3 is 13 amino acids long. The V gene end was trimmed by 5 bases and the J gene end by 1 base; junction bases not matched to a gene: 4. DNA for the CDR3: TGTGCCTGGTCCGGGGGGGGATCCTACGAGCAGTACTTC. Its protein is CAWSGGGSYEQYF.

V usage is TRBV9 and J usage is TRBJ1-1, with 8 bases fitting TRBD1. CDR1 and CDR2 from the germline V gene are SGDLS and YYNGEE. The CDR3 contains 16 residues. After removal of 0 bases from V and 4 bases from J, the junction contained 8 bases not matched to a gene. The CDR3 is CASSVGDRRGSTEAFF. CDR3 sequence (DNA): TGTGCCAGCAGCGTAGGGGACAGGAGGGGATCCACTGAAGCTTTCTTT. Drawing the rest from reference TRBV9 and TRBJ1-1, the complete variable domain is DSGVTQTPKHLITATGQRVTLRCSPRSGDLSVYWYQQSLDQGLQFLIQYYNGEERAKGNILERFSAQQFPDLHSELNLSSLELGDSALYFCASSVGDRRGSTEAFFGQGTRLTVV.

The chain has TRBV10-3 and TRBJ2-3; TRBD1 agrees at 9 bases. Germline-derived CDR1 and CDR2 are ENHRY and SYGVKD. Germline trimming cut 3 bases from V and 2 bases from J; bases unmatched to any gene: 12. The CDR3 extends over 18 amino acids. CDR3 protein: CAISDSDPGTGITDTQYF. CDR3 coding DNA: TGTGCCATCAGTGACTCCGATCCCGGGACAGGGATCACAGATACGCAGTATTTT.